This TCR beta chain originates from a study of CD8 T cells in Susac syndrome. V was clipped by 4 bases and J by 11 bases, with 14 bases between them. CDR3 length equals 12 residues. Sequencing targeted TCR beta in T cells from blood (CD8+ and CD4+). It was treatment-naive patients with stable or active relapsing-remitting disease who made up the multiple sclerosis controls. Isolation of CD8+ and CD4+ T cells was performed negatively, whereas enrichment of TEMRA cells was done by FACS. The RNA input was roughly 0.45 to 1 ug, and it was reverse transcribed with random hexamers. With immunoSEQ multiplex PCR, TCR beta CDR3 was amplified across 54 Vbeta and 13 Jbeta. TCRdb reprocessed the immunoSEQ multiplex PCR reads with MiXCR, giving one entry per CDR3 protein. Altogether about 440,000 distinct CDR3 sequences are present, more than 70% being singletons, with the ten largest covering approximately 0.11%.

The material sequenced was CD8+ T cells from PBMCs. The source is a human donor with multiple sclerosis. V is TRBV12-3 or TRBV12-4 and J is TRBJ1-1; unclear D gene. CDR3 bases: TGTGCCAGCAGTTATGATGGGTCGGACGCTTTCTTT. Translation: CASSYDGSDAFF.